Below, 13 T cell receptor beta chains from the same sample are listed, as sequenced in a study of T cell changes during pregnancy in multiple sclerosis. Repertoires were generated with immunoSEQ multiplex PCR, while TCRdb's copy carries only in-frame clones and drops some. The data hold nearly 110,000 clones, with about 90% observed a single time. The material sequenced was peripheral blood, taken before pregnancy. The receptors come from a female donor with multiple sclerosis, enrolled in a pregnancy study.

The chain carries TRBV7-9 and TRBJ2-1, with TRBD2 as a possible D gene (6 bases). This CDR3 contains 13 residues. Germline loops: CDR1 SEHNR, CDR2 FQNEAQ (reference sequence). Trimming left V 6 bases short and J 9 bases short, with 15 bases between. The CDR3, as DNA: TGTGCCAGCAGGGGGGAGGATCCTTTTGAGCAGTTCTTC. Translated: CASRGEDPFEQFF.

The rearrangement uses TRBV5-1 and TRBJ2-1, with TRBD2 matching over 7 bases. The CDR3 sequence is 15 residues long. After removal of 4 bases from V and 2 bases from J, the junction contained 6 bases not matched to a gene. Germline V CDR1 and CDR2: SGHRS, YFSETQ. The CDR3 DNA sequence: TGCGCCAGCAGCCTGGGACGGGGGGCCTACAATGAGCAGTTCTTC. It translates to CASSLGRGAYNEQFF.

The rearrangement joins TRBV6-5 to TRBJ2-1; 7 positions agree with TRBD1. This CDR3 is 15 amino acids long. Per germline, CDR1 MNHEY and CDR2 SVGAGI. V was pared by 6 bases and J by 10 bases, with 15 bases of the junction left unmatched. In DNA form, the CDR3 reads TGTGCCAGCAGCAATGGCTTTGTCACAGGGGACGAGCAGTTCTTC. Its translation: CASSNGFVTGDEQFF.

The V gene is TRBV9, the J gene TRBJ2-3; 9 nucleotides align to TRBD1. The CDR3 is 15 amino acids. Germline values: CDR1 SGDLS, CDR2 YYNGEE. With V trimmed by 3 bases and J by 4 bases, 6 bases remained unmatched. The CDR3 reads CASSATGGGADTQYF. In nucleotides, the CDR3 is TGTGCCAGCAGCGCGACAGGGGGGGGAGCAGATACGCAGTATTTT. Combining the CDR3 with reference TRBV9 and TRBJ2-3 gives the whole variable domain DSGVTQTPKHLITATGQRVTLRCSPRSGDLSVYWYQQSLDQGLQFLIQYYNGEERAKGNILERFSAQQFPDLHSELNLSSLELGDSALYFCASSATGGGADTQYFGPGTRLTVL.

The CDR3 sequence: CAWNSGAASNEQFF. CDR3 coding DNA: TGTGCCTGGAATAGTGGGGCAGCGTCCAATGAGCAGTTCTTC. The V and J genes are TRBV30 and TRBJ2-1, with D maybe TRBD1 (5 bases). This CDR3 has 14 residues. Germline V gives CDR1 GTSNPN, CDR2 SVGIG (reference sequence). The V and J ends lost 4 bases and 6 bases respectively, with 16 bases between them.

The rearrangement links TRBV9 to TRBJ2-7; 8 bases map to TRBD2. The CDR3 runs to 14 residues. V lost 4 bases to trimming and J lost 4 bases; unmatched junction nucleotides: 7. Germline values: CDR1 SGDLS, CDR2 YYNGEE. The CDR3 loop is CASSSSGGGYEQYF. The CDR3 coding sequence is TGTGCCAGCAGCTCATCGGGAGGGGGGTACGAGCAGTACTTC. The full variable domain, completed using reference TRBV9 and TRBJ2-7, is DSGVTQTPKHLITATGQRVTLRCSPRSGDLSVYWYQQSLDQGLQFLIQYYNGEERAKGNILERFSAQQFPDLHSELNLSSLELGDSALYFCASSSSGGGYEQYFGPGTRLTVT.

This rearrangement joins TRBV19 to TRBJ1-1, with TRBD1 as a possible D gene (6 bases). Between the trimmed V and J ends, which lost 5 bases and 1 base, there was a span of 8 bases. Germline CDR1 reads LNHDA; CDR2 reads SQIVND (reference sequence). This CDR3 region has 13 residues. The CDR3 spells CASSGGENTEAFF. CDR3 bases: TGTGCCAGTAGTGGGGGCGAGAACACTGAAGCTTTCTTT.

The rearrangement joins TRBV2 to TRBJ1-1; a weak D match, TRBD1 (6 bases). Deletions cut 4 bases from V and 2 bases from J, with 14 bases between. Germline loops: CDR1 SNHLY, CDR2 FYNNEI. This CDR3 comprises 15 residues. CDR3 region: CASSGARDKNTEAFF. The CDR3 nucleotides read TGTGCCAGCAGTGGGGCTCGGGACAAAAACACTGAAGCTTTCTTT. Looking up the rest from reference TRBV2 and TRBJ1-1 gives the full variable domain: EPEVTQTPSHQVTQMGQEVILRCVPISNHLYFYWYRQILGQKVEFLVSFYNNEISEKSEIFDDQFSVERPDGSNFTLKIRSTKLEDSAMYFCASSGARDKNTEAFFGQGTRLTVV.

The chain employs TRBV19 and TRBJ2-2; TRBD2 matches 7 bases. This CDR3 contains 14 residues. Per the germline V gene, CDR1 is LNHDA and CDR2 is SQIVND (reference sequence). With V trimmed by 3 bases and J by 7 bases, 5 bases remained unmatched. The CDR3, as DNA: TGTGCCAGTAGTATCATGTCTAGCGGCGGGGAGCTGTTTTTT. This sequence encodes CASSIMSSGGELFF.

This chain joins TRBV27 and TRBJ1-2, with D perhaps matching TRBD1 (6 bases). This CDR3 comprises 11 residues. The V end was cut by 6 bases, the J end by 7 bases, with 9 bases between. CDR1 MNHEY and CDR2 SMNVEV come from the germline V gene (reference sequence). The CDR3 DNA is TGTGCCAGCAGGGACAGCAGTGGCTACACCTTC. This translates into CASRDSSGYTF.

The V and J genes are TRBV9 and TRBJ1-3; D uncertain. The germline gives CDR1 SGDLS, CDR2 YYNGEE. The V end lost 0 bases, the J end lost 4 bases, and 11 bases lay between the germline ends. The CDR3 consists of 15 residues. CDR3 coding DNA: TGTGCCAGCAGCGTAGGGTGGGCTACGGGAAACACCATATATTTT. Protein: CASSVGWATGNTIYF.

V and J are TRBV10-3 and TRBJ2-7; the match to TRBD2 covers 9 bases. The CDR3 runs 13 residues. With 6 bases clipped from V and 5 bases from J, the junction kept 5 bases outside the gene matches. CDR1 and CDR2 (germline): ENHRY, SYGVKD. The CDR3, as DNA: TGTGCCATCAGGGCTAGCGGGAAGGACGAGCAGTACTTC. Protein product: CAIRASGKDEQYF.

The V and J genes are TRBV6-5 and TRBJ1-6; D is ambiguous. This CDR3 spans 11 amino acids. Germline V gene lookup returns CDR1 MNHEY and CDR2 SVGAGI. Trimming took off 5 bases at V and 10 bases at J, with 6 bases between the two ends. The CDR3, as DNA: TGTGCCAGCAGTAGAGGGTCACCCCTCCACTTT. This sequence encodes CASSRGSPLHF.